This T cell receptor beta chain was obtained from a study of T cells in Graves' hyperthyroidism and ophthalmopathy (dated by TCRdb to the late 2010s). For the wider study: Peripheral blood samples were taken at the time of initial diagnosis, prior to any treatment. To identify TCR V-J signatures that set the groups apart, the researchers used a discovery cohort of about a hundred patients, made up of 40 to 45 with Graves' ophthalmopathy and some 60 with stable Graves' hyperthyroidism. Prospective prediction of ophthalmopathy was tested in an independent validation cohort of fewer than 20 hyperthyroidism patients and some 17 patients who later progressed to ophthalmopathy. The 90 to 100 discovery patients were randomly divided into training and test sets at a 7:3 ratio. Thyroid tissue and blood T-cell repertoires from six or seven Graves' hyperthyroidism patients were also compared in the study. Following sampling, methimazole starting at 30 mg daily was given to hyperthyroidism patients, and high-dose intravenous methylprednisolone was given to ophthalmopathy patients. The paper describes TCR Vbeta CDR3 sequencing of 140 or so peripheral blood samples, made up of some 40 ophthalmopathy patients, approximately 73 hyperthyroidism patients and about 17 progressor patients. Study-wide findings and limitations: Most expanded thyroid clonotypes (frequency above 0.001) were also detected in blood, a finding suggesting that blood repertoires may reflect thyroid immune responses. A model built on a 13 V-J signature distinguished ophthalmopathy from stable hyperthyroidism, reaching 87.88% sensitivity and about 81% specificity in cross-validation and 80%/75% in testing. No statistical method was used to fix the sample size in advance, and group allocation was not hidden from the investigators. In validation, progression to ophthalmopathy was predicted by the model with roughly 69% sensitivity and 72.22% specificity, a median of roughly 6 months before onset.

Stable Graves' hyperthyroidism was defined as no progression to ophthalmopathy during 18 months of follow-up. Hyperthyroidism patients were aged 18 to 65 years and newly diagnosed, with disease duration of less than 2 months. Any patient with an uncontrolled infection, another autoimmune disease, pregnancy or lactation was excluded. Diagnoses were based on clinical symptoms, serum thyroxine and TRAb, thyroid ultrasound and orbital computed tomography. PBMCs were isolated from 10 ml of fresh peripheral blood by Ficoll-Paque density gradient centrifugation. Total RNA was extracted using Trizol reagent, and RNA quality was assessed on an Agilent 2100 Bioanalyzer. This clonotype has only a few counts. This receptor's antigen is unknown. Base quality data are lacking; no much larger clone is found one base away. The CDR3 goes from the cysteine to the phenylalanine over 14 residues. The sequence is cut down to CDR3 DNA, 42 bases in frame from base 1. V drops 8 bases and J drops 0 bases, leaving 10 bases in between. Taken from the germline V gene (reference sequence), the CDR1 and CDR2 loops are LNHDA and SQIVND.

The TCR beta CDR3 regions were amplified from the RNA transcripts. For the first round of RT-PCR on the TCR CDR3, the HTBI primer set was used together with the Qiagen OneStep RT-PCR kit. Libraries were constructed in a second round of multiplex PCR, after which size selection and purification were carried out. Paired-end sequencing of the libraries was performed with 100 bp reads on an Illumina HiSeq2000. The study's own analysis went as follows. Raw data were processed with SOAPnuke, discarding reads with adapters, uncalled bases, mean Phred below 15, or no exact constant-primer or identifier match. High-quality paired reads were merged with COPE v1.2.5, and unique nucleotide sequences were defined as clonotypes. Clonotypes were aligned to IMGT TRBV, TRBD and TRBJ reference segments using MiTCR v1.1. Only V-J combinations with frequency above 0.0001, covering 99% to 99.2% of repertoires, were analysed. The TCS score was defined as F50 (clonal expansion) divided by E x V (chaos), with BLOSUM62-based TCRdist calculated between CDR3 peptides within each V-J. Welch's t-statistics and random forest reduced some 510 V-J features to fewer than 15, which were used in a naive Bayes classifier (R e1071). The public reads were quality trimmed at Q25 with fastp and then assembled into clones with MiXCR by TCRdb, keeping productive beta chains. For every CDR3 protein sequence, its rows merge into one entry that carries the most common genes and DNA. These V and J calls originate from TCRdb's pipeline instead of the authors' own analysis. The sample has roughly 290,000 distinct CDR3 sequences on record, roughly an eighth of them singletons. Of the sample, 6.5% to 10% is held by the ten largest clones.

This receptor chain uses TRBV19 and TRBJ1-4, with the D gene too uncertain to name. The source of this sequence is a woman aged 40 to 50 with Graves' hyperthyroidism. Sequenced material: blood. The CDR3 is CASRTKATNEKLFF. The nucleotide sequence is TGTGCCAGTCGCACGAAAGCAACTAATGAAAAACTGTTTTTT.